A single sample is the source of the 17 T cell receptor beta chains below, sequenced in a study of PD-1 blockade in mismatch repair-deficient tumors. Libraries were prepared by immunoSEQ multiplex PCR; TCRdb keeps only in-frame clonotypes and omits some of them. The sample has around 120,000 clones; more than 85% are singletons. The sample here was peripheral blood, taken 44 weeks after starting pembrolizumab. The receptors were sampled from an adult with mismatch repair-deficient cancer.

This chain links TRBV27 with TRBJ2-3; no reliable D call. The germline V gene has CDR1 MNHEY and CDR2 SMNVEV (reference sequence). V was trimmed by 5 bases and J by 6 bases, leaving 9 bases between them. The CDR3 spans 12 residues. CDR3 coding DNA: TGTGCCAGCAGTCACTGGTCGGATACGCAGTATTTT. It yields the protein CASSHWSDTQYF.

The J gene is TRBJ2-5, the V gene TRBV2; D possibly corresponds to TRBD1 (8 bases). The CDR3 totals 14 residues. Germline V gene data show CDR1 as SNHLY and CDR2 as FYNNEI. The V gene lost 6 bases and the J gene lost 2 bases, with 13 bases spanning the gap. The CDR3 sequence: CASREQGGQETQYF. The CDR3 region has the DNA TGTGCCAGCAGGGAACAGGGGGGGCAAGAGACCCAGTACTTC.

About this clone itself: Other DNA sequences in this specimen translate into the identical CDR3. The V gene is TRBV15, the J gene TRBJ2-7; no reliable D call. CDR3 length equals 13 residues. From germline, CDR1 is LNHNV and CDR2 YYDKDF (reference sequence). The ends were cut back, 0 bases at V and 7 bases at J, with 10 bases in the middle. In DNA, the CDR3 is TGTGCCACCAGCAGAGATCGAACAAGGGAGCAGTACTTC. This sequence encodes CATSRDRTREQYF. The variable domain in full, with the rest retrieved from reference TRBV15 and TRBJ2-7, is DAMVIQNPRYQVTQFGKPVTLSCSQTLNHNVMYWYQQKSSQAPKLLFHYYDKDFNNEADTPDNFQSRRPNTSFCFLDIRSPGLGDTAMYLCATSRDRTREQYFGPGTRLTVT.

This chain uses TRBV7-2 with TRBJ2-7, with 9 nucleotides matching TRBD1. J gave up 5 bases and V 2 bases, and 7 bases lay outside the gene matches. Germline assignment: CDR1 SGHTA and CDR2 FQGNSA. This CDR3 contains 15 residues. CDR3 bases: TGTGCCAGCAGCTTAACGACAGGGGGAAGTAACGAGCAGTACTTC. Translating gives CASSLTTGGSNEQYF.

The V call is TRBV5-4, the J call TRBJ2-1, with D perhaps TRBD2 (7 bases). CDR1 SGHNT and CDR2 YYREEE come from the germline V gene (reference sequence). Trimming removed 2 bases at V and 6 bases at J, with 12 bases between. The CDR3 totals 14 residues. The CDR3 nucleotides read TGTGCCAGCAGCTTTGGCGGGGGCCCCAATGAGCAGTTCTTC. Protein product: CASSFGGGPNEQFF. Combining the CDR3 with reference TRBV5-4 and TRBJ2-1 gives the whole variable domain ETGVTQSPTHLIKTRGQQVTLRCSSQSGHNTVSWYQQALGQGPQFIFQYYREEENGRGNFPPRFSGLQFPNYSSELNVNALELDDSALYLCASSFGGGPNEQFFGPGTRLTVL.

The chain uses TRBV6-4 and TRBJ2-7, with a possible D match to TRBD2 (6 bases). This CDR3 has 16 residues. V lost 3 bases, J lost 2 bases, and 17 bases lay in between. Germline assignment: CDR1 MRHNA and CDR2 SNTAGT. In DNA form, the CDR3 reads TGTGCCAGCAGTGAAAGTTCGGGGCGGGGTCCCTACGAGCAGTACTTC. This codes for CASSESSGRGPYEQYF.

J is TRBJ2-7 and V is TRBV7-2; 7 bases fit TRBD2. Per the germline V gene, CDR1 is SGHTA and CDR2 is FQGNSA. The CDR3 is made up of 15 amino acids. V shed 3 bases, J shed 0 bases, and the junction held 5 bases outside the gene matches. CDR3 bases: TGTGCCAGCAGCTTGCGGACTAGGAGCTCCTACGAGCAGTACTTC. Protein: CASSLRTRSSYEQYF.

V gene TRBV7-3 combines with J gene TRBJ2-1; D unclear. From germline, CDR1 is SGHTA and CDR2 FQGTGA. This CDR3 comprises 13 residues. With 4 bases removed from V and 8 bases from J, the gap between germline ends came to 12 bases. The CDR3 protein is CASSSTYLDEQFF. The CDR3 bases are TGTGCCAGCAGCTCGACCTACTTGGATGAGCAGTTCTTC.

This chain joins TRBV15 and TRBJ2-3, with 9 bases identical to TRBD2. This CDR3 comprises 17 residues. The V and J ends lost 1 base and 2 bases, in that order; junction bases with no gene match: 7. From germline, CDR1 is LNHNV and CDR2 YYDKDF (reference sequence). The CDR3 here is CATSRGLGLANTDTQYF. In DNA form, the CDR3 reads TGTGCCACCAGCAGAGGGTTAGGACTAGCGAACACAGATACGCAGTATTTT.

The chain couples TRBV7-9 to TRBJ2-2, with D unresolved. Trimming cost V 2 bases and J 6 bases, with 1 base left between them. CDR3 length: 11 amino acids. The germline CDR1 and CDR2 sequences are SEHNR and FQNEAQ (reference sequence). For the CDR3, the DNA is TGTGCCAGCAGCTTATCCGGGGAGCTGTTTTTT. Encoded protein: CASSLSGELFF.

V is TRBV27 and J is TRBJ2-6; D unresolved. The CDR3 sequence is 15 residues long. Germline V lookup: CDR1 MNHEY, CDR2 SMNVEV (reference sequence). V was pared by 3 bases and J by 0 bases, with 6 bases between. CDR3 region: CASSFGDSGANVLTF. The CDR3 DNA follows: TGTGCCAGCAGTTTTGGTGACTCTGGGGCCAACGTCCTGACTTTC.

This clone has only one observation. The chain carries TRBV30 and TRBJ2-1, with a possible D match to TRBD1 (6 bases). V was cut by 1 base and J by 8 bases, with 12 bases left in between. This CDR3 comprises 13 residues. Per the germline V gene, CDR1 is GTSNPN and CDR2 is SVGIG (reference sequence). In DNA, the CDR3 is TGTGCCTGGAGTGCCTGGGGGCTCTATGAGCAGTTCTTC. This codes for CAWSAWGLYEQFF.

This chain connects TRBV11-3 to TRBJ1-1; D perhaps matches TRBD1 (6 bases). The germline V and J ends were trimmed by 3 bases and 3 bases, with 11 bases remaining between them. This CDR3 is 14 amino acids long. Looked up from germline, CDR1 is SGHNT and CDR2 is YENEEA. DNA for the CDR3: TGTGCCAGCAGCTTTGAACAGGGATACACTGAAGCTTTCTTT. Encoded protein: CASSFEQGYTEAFF.

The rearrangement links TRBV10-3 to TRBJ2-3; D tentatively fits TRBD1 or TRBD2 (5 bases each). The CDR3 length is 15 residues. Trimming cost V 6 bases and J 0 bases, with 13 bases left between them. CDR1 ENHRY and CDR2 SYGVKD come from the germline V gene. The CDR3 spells CAISGTDTSTDTQYF. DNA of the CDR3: TGTGCCATCAGCGGGACGGACACTAGCACAGATACGCAGTATTTT.

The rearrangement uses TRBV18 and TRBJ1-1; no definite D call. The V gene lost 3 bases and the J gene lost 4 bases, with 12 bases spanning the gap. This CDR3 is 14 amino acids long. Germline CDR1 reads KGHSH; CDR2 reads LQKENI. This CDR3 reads CASSPRGRVTEAFF. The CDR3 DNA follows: TGTGCCAGCTCACCCCGGGGTCGGGTCACTGAAGCTTTCTTT.

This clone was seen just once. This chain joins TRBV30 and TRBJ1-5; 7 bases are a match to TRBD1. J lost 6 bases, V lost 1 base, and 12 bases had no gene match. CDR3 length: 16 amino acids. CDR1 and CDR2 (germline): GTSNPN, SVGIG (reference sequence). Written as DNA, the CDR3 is TGTGCCTGGAGTGGAGGGACAGTCACCGGAGGTCAGCCCCAGCATTTT. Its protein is CAWSGGTVTGGQPQHF.

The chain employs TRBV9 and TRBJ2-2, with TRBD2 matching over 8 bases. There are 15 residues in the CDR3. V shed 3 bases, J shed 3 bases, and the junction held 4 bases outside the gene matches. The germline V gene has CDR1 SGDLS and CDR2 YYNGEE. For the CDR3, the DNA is TGTGCCAGCAGCGAAGCGGGAGTAGACACCGGGGAGCTGTTTTTT. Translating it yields CASSEAGVDTGELFF.